This is a list of T cell receptor beta chains from one sample in a study of blood T cell repertoires in COVID-19. Sequencing used immunoSEQ multiplex PCR; TCRdb keeps in-frame clones, though not all of them. In the table there are hundreds of thousands of clones, about nine tenths of which are singletons. Source material: peripheral blood. The receptors stem from a man aged 60 to 69 who had recovered from COVID-19. CDR3s leave out the opening cysteine and the closing phenylalanine or tryptophan. The order of the fields is J gene, V gene, CDR3 protein.

TRBJ1-3	TRBV9	ASSPQGFGNTIY
TRBJ2-7	TRBV28	ASIPRGLSSYEQY
TRBJ1-3	TRBV7-2	ASSLEIRGSGNTIY
TRBJ1-5	TRBV19	ASSIVRQGNQPQH
TRBJ1-2	TRBV28	ASSSAGTGPLGYT
TRBJ1-2	TRBV20-1	SASGTQGAGYT
TRBJ2-7	TRBV7-2	ASSARTSVSHEQY
TRBJ1-3	TRBV7-2	ASSLGPGIAGNTIY
TRBJ1-1	TRBV27	ASTRAGMNTEAF
TRBJ2-7	TRBV11-2	ASSSDRGRYEQY
TRBJ1-1	TRBV27	ASRGTGGSTEAF
TRBJ2-3	TRBV5-1	ASSLGTSGSSLDTQY
TRBJ1-5	TRBV7-2	ASSLLTARGSQPQH
TRBJ2-3	TRBV27	ASQAGTNIRWDTQY
TRBJ2-5	TRBV19	ASSIRTGGTQETQY
TRBJ2-7	TRBV29-1	SVARTGGVYEQY
TRBJ2-1	TRBV19	ASSTEAYFNEQF
TRBJ1-5	TRBV15	ATSRGAGGGNQPQH
TRBJ2-7	TRBV6-5	ASRQPGQGQQY
TRBJ2-7	TRBV4-1	ASSQDRSYGGASYEQY
TRBJ2-7	TRBV7-6	ASSLVGQGPYEQY
TRBJ2-5	TRBV15	ATSREDRAQETQY
TRBJ1-3	TRBV25-1	ASSERHRSGNTIY
TRBJ1-3	TRBV6-5	ASSRGVSGNTIY
TRBJ1-3	TRBV3-1/TRBV3-2	ASSQEGRAIY
TRBJ2-5	TRBV6-6	ASSDRGQETQY
TRBJ2-7	TRBV12-3/TRBV12-4	ASSLETGVQQY
TRBJ1-5	TRBV3-1/TRBV3-2	ASSQAGIGNQPQH
TRBJ1-6	TRBV6-5	ASRDGSSYNSPLH
TRBJ1-2	TRBV29-1	SANGADYGYT
TRBJ2-3	TRBV4-2	ASSRKKAGELTDTQY
TRBJ2-7	TRBV5-4	ATSPRGLGEQY
TRBJ1-5	TRBV23-1	ASSQESGGHQPQH
TRBJ1-4	TRBV25-1	ASSEPRQGLKLF
TRBJ2-3	TRBV5-1	ASSRDTSSTDTQY
TRBJ1-2	TRBV18	ASSQRDGDYGYT
TRBJ2-7	TRBV28	ASSSTGGRTYEQY
TRBJ1-2	TRBV5-6	ASSLVRLKINYGYT
TRBJ2-3	TRBV19	ASMDGSFALDTQY
TRBJ1-3	TRBV7-8	ASKEAGDGNTIY
TRBJ2-7	TRBV7-9	ASSSRTSGTTRDEQY
TRBJ2-7	TRBV18	ASSPPSPQNYEQY
TRBJ2-1	TRBV24-1	ATSDYTTGSYNEQF
TRBJ1-1	TRBV5-5	ASSQAQGQEAF
TRBJ2-3	TRBV19	ASSSEGGSDTQY
TRBJ1-5	TRBV19	ASTADRGLSNQPQH
TRBJ2-5	TRBV18	ASSSSRETQY
TRBJ2-1	TRBV25-1	ASSGLEYSAGHEQF
TRBJ2-3	TRBV19	ASSLSGLAGGGADTQY
TRBJ1-3	TRBV3-1/TRBV3-2	ASSQDPSFGNTIY